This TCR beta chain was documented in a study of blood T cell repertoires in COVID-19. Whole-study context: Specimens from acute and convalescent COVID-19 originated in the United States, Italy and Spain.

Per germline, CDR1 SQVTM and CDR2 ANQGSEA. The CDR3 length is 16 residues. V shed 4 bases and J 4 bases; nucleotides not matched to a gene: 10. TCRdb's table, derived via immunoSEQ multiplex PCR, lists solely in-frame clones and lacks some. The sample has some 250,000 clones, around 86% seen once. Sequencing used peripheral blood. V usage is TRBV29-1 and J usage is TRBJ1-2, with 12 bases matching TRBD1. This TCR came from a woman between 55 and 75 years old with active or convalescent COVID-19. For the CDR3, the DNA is TGCAGCGTTGCCGGGACAGGGGGCTCCTTGGCCTATGGCTACACCTTC. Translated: CSVAGTGGSLAYGYTF. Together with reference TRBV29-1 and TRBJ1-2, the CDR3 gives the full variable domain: SAVISQKPSRDICQRGTSLTIQCQVDSQVTMMFWYRQQPGQSLTLIATANQGSEATYESGFVIDKFPISRPNLTFSTLTVSNMSPEDSSIYLCSVAGTGGSLAYGYTFGSGTRLTVV.